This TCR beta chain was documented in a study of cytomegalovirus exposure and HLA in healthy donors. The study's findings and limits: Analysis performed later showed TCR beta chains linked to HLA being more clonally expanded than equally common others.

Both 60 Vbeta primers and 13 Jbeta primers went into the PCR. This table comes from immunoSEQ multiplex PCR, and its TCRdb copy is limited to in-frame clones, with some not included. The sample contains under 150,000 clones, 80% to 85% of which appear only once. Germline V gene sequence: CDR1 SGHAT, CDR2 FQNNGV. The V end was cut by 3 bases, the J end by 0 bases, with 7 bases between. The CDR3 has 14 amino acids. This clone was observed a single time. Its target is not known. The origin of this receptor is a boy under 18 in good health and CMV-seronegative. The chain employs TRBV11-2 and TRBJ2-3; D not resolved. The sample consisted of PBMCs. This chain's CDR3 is CASSFEPSTDTQYF. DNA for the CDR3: TGTGCCAGCAGCTTTGAGCCTAGCACAGATACGCAGTATTTT.